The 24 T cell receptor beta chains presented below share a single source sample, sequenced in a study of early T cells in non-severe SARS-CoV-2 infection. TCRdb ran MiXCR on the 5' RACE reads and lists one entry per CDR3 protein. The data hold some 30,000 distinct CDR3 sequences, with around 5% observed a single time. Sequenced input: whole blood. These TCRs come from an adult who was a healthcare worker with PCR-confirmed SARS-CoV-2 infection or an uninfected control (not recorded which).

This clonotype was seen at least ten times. As DNA, the CDR3 is TGTGCCACCCGCCTAGGGACTACTACAGATACGCAGTATTTT. Protein product: CATRLGTTTDTQYF. The rearrangement joins TRBV7-2 to TRBJ2-3; 7 nucleotides agree with TRBD2. The J segment lost 3 bases and the V segment lost 10 bases, leaving 10 bases of the junction unmatched. This CDR3 comprises 14 residues. CDR1 is SGHTA and CDR2 is FQGNSA in the germline V gene.

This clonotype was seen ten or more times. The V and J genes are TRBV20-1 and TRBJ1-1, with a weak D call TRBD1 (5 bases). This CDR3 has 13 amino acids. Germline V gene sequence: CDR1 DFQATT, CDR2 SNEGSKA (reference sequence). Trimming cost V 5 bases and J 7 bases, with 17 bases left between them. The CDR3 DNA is TGCAGTGCTGCCCCCTTTGGGACCGTTGAAGCTTTCTTT. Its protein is CSAAPFGTVEAFF.

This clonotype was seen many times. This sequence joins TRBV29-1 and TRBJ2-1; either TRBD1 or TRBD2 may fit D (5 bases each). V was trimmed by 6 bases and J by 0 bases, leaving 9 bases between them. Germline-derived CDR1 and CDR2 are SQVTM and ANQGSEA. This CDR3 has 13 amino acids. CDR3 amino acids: CSVGPSSYNEQFF. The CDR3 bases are TGCAGCGTGGGACCAAGCTCCTACAATGAGCAGTTCTTC.

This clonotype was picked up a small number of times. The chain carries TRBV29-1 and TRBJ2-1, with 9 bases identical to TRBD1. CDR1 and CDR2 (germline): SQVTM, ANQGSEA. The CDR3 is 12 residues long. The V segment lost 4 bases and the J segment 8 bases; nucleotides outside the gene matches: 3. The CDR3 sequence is CSVGGQGYEQFF. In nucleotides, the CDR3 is TGCAGCGTTGGGGGACAGGGTTATGAGCAGTTCTTC.

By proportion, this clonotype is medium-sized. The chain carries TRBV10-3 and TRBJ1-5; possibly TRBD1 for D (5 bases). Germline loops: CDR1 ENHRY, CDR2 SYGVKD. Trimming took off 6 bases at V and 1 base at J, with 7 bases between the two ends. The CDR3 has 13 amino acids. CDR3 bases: TGTGCCATCAGCCGGGACAGCAATCAGCCCCAGCATTTT. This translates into CAISRDSNQPQHF.

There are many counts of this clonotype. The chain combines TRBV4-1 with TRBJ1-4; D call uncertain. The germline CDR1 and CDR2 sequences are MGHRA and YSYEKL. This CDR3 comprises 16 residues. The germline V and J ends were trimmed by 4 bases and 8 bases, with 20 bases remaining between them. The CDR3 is CASSPREGYVTEKLFF. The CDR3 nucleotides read TGCGCCAGCAGCCCGCGGGAGGGTTACGTGACGGAAAAACTGTTTTTT.

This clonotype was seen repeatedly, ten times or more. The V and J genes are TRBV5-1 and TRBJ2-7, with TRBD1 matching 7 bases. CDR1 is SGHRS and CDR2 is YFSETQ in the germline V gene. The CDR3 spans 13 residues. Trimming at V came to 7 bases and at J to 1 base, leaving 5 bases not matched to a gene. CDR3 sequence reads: CASGQAQSYEQYF. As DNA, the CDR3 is TGCGCCAGCGGACAGGCGCAATCCTACGAGCAGTACTTC.

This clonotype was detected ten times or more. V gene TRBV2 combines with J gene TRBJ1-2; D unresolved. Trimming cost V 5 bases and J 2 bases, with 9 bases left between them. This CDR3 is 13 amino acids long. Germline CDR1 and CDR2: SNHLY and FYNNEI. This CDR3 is CASSSDSNYGYTF. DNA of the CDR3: TGTGCCAGCAGTTCGGACTCGAACTATGGCTACACCTTC.

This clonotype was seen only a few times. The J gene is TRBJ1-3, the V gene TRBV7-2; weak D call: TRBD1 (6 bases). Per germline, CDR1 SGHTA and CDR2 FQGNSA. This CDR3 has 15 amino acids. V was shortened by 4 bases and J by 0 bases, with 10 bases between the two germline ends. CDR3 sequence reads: CASSSLRGSGNTIYF. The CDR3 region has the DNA TGTGCCAGCAGCTCCCTCAGGGGCTCTGGAAACACCATATATTTT.

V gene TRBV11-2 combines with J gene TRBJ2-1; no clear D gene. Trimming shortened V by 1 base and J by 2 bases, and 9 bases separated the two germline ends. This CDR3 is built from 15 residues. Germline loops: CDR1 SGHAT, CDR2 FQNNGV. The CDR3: CASSLVLGPYNEQFF. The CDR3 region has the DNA TGTGCCAGCAGCTTAGTTCTGGGCCCCTACAATGAGCAGTTCTTC.

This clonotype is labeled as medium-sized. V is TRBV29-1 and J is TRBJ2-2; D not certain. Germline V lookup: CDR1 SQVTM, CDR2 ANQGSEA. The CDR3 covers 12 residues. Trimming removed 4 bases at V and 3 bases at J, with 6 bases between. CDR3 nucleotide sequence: TGCAGCGTTGGGACCCACACCGGGGAGCTGTTTTTT. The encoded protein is CSVGTHTGELFF.

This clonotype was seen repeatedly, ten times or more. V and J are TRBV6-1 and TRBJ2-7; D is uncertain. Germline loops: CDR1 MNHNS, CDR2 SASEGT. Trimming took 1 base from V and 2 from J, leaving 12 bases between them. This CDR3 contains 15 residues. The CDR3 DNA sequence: TGTGCCAGCAGTGAAGGTTCGGTCAGGACCTACGAGCAGTACTTC. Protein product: CASSEGSVRTYEQYF.

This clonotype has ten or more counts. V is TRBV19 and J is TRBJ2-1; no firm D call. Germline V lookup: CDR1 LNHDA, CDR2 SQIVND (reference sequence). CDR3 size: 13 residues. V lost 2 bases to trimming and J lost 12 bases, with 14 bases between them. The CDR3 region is CASSIKGPGRQFF. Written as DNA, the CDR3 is TGTGCCAGTAGTATAAAAGGACCAGGACGGCAGTTCTTC.

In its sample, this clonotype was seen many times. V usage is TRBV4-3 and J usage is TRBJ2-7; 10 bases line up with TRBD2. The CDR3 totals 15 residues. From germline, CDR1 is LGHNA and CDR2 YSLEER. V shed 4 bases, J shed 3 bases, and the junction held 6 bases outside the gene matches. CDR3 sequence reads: CASSLGIAGGYEQYF. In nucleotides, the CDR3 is TGCGCCAGCAGCCTGGGTATAGCGGGAGGCTACGAGCAGTACTTC.

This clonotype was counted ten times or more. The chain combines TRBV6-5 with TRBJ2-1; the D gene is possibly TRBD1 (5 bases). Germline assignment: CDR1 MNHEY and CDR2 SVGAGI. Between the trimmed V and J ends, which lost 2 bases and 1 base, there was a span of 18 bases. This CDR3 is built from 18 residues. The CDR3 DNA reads TGTGCCAGCAGTTACCCCCCTCAGGGTGTCAGGTCCTACAATGAGCAGTTCTTC. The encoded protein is CASSYPPQGVRSYNEQFF.

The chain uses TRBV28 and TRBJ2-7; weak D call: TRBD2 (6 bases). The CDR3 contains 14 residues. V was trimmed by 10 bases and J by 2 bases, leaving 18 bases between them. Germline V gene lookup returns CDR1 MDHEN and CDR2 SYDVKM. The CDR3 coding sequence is TGTGCCACTGGGGGGATTGAAAGGACCTACGAGCAGTACTTC. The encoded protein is CATGGIERTYEQYF.

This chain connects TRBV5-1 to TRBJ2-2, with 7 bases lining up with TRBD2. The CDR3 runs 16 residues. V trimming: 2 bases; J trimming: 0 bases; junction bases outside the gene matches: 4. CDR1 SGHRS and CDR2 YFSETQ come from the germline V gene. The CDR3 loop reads CASSLPGGANTGELFF. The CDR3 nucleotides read TGCGCCAGCAGCTTACCGGGAGGCGCGAACACCGGGGAGCTGTTTTTT.

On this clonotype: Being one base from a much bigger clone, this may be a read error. The CDR3 here is CTSRSSGAKNIQYF. Here the CDR3 DNA reads TGTACCAGCAGGTCGAGCGGGGCCAAAAACATTCAGTACTTC. This chain uses TRBV28 with TRBJ2-4; weak D call: TRBD2 (6 bases). CDR3 length: 14 residues. Germline CDR1 reads MDHEN; CDR2 reads SYDVKM.

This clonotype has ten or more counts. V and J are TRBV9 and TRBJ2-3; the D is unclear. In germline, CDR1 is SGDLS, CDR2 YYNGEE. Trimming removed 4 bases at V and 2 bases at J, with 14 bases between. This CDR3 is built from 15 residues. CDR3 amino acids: CASSRTVSTTDTQYF. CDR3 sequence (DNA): TGTGCCAGCAGCCGGACGGTGTCCACCACAGATACGCAGTATTTT.

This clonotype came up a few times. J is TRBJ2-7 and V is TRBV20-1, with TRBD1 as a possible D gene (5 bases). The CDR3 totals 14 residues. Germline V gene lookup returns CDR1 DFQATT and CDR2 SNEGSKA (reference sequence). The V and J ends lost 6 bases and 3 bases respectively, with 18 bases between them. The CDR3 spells CSAPQGQGFYEQYF. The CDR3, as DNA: TGCAGTGCACCTCAAGGACAAGGGTTCTACGAGCAGTACTTC.

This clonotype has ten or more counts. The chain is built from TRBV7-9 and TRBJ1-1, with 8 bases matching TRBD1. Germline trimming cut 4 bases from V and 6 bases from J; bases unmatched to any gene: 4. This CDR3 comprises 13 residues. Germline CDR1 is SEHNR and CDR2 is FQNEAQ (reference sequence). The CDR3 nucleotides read TGTGCCAGCAGCTCCCGGACAGGGTCTGAAGCTTTCTTT. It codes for CASSSRTGSEAFF.

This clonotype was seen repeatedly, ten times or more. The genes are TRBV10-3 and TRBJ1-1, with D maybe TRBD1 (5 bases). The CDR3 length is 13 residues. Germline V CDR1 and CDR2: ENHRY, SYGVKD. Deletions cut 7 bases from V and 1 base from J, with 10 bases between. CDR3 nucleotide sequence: TGTGCCATCAACTTCAGGGCGAACACTGAAGCTTTCTTT. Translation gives CAINFRANTEAFF.

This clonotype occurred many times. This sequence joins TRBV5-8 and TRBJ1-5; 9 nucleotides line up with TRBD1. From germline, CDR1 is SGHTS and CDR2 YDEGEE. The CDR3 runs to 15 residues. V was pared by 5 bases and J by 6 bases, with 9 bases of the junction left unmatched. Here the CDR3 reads CASSRRDRVSQPQHF. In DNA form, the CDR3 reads TGTGCCAGCAGTCGCCGGGACAGGGTATCTCAGCCCCAGCATTTT. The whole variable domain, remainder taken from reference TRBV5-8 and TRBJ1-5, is EAGVTQSPTHLIKTRGQQATLRCSPISGHTSVYWYQQALGLGLQFLLWYDEGEERNRGNFPPRFSGRQFPNYSSELNVNALELEDSALYLCASSRRDRVSQPQHFGDGTRLSIL.

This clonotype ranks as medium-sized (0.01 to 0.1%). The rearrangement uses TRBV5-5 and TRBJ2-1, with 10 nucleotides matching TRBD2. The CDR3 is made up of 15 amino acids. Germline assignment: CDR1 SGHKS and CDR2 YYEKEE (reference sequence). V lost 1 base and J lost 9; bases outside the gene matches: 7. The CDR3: CASSLLLAGVSEQFF. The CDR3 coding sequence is TGTGCCAGCAGCTTGCTCCTAGCGGGAGTTTCTGAGCAGTTCTTC.